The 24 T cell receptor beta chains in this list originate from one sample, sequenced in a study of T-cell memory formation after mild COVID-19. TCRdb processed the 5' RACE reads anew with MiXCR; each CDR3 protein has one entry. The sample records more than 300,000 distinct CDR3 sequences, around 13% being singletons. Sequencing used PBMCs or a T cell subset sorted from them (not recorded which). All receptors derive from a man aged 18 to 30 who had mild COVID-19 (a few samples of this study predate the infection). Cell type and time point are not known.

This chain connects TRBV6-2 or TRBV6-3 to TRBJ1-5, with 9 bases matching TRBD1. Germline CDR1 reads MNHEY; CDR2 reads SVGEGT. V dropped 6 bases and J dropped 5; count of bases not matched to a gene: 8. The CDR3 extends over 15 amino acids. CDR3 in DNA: TGTGCCAGCAGAGTACAGGGGGCGAGGGATCAGCCCCAGCATTTT. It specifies CASRVQGARDQPQHF.

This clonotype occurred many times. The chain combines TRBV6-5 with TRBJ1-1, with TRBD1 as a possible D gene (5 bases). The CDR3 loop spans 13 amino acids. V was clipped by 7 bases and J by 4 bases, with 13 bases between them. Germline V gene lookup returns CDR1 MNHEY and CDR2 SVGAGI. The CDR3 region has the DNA TGTGCCAGCATCAACACGGGGGGCACTGAAGCTTTCTTT. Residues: CASINTGGTEAFF.

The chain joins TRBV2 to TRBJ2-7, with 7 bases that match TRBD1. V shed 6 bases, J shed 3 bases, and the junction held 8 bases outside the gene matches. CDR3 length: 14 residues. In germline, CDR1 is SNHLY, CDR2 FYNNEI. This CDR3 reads CASRKIGTDYEQYV. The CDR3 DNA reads TGTGCCAGCAGGAAAATCGGGACAGACTACGAGCAGTACGTC.

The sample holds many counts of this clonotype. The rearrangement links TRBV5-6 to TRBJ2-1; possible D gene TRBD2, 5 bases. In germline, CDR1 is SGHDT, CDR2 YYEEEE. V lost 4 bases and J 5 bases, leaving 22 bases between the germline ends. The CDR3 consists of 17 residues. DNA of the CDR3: TGTGCCAGCAGCCCTGGCATCCAGGACCGGGATGACAATGAGCAGTTCTTC. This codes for CASSPGIQDRDDNEQFF.

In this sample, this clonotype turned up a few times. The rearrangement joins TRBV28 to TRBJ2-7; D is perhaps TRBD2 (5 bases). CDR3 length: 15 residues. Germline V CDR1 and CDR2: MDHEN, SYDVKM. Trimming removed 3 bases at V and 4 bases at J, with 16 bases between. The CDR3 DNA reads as TGTGCCAGCAGTTTCGGCGTCGGGGATGCATACGAGCAGTACGTC. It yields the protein CASSFGVGDAYEQYV.

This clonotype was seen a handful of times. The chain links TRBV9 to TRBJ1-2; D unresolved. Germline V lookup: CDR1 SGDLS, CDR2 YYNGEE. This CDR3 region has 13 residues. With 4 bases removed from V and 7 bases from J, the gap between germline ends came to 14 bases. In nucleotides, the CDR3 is TGTGCCAGCAGCACGCACTCCAGGAGTGGCTACACCTTC. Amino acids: CASSTHSRSGYTF.

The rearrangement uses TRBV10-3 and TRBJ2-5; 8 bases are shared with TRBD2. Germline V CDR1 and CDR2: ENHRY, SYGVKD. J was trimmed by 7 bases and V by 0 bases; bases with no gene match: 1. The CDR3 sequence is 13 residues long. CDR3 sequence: CAISESLAGTQYF. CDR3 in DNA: TGTGCCATCAGTGAGTCTCTAGCGGGGACCCAGTACTTC.

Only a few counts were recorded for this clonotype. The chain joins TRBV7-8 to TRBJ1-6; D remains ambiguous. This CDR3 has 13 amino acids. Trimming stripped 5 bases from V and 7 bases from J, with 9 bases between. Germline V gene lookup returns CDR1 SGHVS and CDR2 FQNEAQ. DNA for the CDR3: TGTGCCAGCAGCCTGCGCGGCAATTCACCCCTCCACTTT. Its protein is CASSLRGNSPLHF.

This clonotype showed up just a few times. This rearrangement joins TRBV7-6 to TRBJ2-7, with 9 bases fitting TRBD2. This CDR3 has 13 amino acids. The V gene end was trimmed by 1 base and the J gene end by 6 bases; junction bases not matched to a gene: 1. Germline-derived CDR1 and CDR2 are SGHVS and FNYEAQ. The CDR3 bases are TGTGCCAGCAGCTTAGGCGGGGGGGGCGAGCAGTACTTC. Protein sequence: CASSLGGGGEQYF.

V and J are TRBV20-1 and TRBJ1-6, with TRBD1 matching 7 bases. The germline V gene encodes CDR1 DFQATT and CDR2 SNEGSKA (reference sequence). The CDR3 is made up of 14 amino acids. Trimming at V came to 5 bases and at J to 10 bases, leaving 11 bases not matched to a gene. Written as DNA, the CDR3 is TGCAGTGCTGCAATGACAGGGTTCGGATCACCCCTCCACTTT. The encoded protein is CSAAMTGFGSPLHF.

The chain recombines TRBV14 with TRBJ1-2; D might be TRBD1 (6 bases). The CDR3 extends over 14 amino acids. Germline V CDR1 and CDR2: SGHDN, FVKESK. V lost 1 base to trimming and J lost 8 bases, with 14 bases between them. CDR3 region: CASSQGTDRRGYTF. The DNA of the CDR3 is TGTGCCAGCAGCCAAGGGACCGACAGGCGGGGCTACACCTTC.

The CDR3 region is CASSLTRTQETQYF. CDR3 sequence (DNA): TGTGCCAGCAGCTTAACCCGGACTCAAGAGACCCAGTACTTC. The chain employs TRBV7-8 and TRBJ2-5; TRBD2 is a possible D gene (5 bases). The CDR3 covers 14 residues. With 2 bases removed from V and 2 bases from J, the gap between germline ends came to 9 bases. Germline V CDR1 and CDR2: SGHVS, FQNEAQ. Full variable domain (outside the CDR3, taken from reference TRBV7-8 and TRBJ2-5): GAGVSQSPRYKVAKRGQDVALRCDPISGHVSLFWYQQALGQGPEFLTYFQNEAQLDKSGLPSDRFFAERPEGSVSTLKIQRTQQEDSAVYLCASSLTRTQETQYFGPGTRLLVL.

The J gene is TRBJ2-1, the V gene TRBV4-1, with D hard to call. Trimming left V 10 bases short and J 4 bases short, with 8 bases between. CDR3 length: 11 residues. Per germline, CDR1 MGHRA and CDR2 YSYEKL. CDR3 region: CAIGSYNEQFF. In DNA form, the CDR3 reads TGCGCCATTGGCAGTTACAATGAGCAGTTCTTC.

Written as DNA, the CDR3 is TGTGCCAGCAGTAAACAGGGGTTTAATGAGCAGTTCTTC. Its translation: CASSKQGFNEQFF. The chain has TRBV6-1 and TRBJ2-1; 7 bases fit TRBD1. The CDR3 has 13 amino acids. Germline-derived CDR1 and CDR2 are MNHNS and SASEGT. Trimming at V came to 5 bases and at J to 7 bases, leaving 5 bases not matched to a gene.

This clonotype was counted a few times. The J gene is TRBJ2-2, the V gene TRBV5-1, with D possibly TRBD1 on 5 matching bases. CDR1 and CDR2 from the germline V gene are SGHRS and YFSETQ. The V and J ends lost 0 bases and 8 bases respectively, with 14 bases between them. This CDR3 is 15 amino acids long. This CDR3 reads CASSLDWGSVGELFF. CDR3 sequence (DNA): TGCGCCAGCAGCTTGGATTGGGGCTCGGTGGGGGAGCTGTTTTTT.

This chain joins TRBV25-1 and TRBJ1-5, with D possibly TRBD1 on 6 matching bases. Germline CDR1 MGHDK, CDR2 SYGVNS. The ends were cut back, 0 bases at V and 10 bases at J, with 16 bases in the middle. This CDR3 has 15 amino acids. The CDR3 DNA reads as TGTGCCAGCAGTGAATATGCAACCCCGACAGGTCCCCAGCATTTT. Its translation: CASSEYATPTGPQHF.

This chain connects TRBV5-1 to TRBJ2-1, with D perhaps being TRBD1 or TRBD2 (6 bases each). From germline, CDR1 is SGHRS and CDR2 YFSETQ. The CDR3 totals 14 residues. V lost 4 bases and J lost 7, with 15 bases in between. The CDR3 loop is CASSPPGGRNEQFF. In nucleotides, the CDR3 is TGCGCCAGCAGCCCGCCCGGGGGCAGGAATGAGCAGTTCTTC.

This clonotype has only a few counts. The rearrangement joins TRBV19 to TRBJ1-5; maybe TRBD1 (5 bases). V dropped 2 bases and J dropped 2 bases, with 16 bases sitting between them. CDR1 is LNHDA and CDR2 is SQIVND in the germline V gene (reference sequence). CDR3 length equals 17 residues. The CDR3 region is CASSIRRQFSGNQPQHF. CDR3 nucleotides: TGTGCCAGTAGTATACGGCGACAGTTTTCTGGCAATCAGCCCCAGCATTTT. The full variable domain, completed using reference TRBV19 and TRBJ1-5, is DGGITQSPKYLFRKEGQNVTLSCEQNLNHDAMYWYRQDPGQGLRLIYYSQIVNDFQKGDIAEGYSVSREKKESFPLTVTSAQKNPTAFYLCASSIRRQFSGNQPQHFGDGTRLSIL.

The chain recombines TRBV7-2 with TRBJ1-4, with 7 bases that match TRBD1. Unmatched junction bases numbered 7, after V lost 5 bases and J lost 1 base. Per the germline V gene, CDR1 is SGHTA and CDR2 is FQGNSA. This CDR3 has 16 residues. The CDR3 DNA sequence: TGTGCCAGCAGCAGACAGGGTGGAAGAACTAATGAAAAACTGTTTTTT. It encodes CASSRQGGRTNEKLFF.

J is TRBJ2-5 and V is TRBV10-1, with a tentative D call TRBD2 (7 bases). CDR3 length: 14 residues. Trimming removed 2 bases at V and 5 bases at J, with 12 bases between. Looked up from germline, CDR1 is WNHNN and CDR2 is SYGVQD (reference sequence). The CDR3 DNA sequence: TGCGCCAGCAGTGAGGGGGGGGCGGGGGAGACCCAGTACTTC. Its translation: CASSEGGAGETQYF.

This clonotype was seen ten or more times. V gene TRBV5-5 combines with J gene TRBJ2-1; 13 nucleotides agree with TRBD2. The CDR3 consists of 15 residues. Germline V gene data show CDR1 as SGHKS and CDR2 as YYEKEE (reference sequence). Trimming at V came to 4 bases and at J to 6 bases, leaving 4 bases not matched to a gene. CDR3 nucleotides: TGTGCCAGCAGCCCAGGACTAGCGGGGGTCAATGAGCAGTTCTTC. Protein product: CASSPGLAGVNEQFF. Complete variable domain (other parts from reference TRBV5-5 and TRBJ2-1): DAGVTQSPTHLIKTRGQQVTLRCSPISGHKSVSWYQQVLGQGPQFIFQYYEKEERGRGNFPDRFSARQFPNYSSELNVNALLLGDSALYLCASSPGLAGVNEQFFGPGTRLTVL.

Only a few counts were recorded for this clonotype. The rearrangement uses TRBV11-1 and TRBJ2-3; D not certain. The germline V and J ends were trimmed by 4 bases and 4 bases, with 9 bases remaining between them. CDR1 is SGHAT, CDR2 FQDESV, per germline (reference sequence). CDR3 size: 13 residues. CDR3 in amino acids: CASSSGVADTQYF. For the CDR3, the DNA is TGTGCCAGCAGCTCTGGCGTCGCAGATACGCAGTATTTT.

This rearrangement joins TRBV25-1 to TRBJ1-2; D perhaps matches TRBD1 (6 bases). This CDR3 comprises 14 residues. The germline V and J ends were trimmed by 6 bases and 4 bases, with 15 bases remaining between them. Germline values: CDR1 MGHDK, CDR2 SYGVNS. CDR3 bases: TGTGCCAGCAGAGGAACAGGGATCCCCTATGGCTACACCTTC. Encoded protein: CASRGTGIPYGYTF.

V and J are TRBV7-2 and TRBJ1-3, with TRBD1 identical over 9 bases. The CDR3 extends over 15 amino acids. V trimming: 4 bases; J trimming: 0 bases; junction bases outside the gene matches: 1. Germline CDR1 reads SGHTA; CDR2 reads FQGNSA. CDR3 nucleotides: TGTGCCAGCAGCTGGGGACAGGGCTCTGGAAACACCATATATTTT. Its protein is CASSWGQGSGNTIYF.